A selection of T cell receptor beta chains follows, all from one sample in a study of blood T cell repertoires in COVID-19. Some clones are missing from TCRdb's copy, which holds only in-frame ones; the method was immunoSEQ multiplex PCR. The data hold under 450,000 clones, with roughly four fifths observed a single time. Source material: PBMCs or T cells enriched from blood (not recorded which). The receptor set was obtained from a woman aged 50 to 60 who had recovered from COVID-19. Each CDR3 is given with its conserved first and last residue. D genes are given only for firm matches. Clone size is not always given. Where it is, it says once, few, many or a class for expanded clones.

>TRBJ2-5|-|TRBV4-1|-
TGCGCCAGCAGCCAAGTAATCGGGGCCCAGTACTTC
CASSQVIGAQYF
>TRBJ1-1|-|TRBV11-2|-
TGTGCCAGCAGCTTAAACATCATGAACACTGAAGCTTTCTTT
CASSLNIMNTEAFF
>TRBJ2-3|-|TRBV24-1|-
TGTGCCACCAGTGAGGGCCCAGGCACAGATACGCAGTATTTT
CATSEGPGTDTQYF
>TRBJ1-1|-|TRBV7-2|-
TGTGCCAGCAGCCCGGCCCGGGGGTCGATTGTCTTT
CASSPARGSIVF
>TRBJ1-5|-|TRBV7-3|-
TGTGCCAGCAGCTTAGGATCGGCGGGCAGTAATCAGCCCCAGCATTTT
CASSLGSAGSNQPQHF
>TRBJ1-1|once|TRBV11-2|-
TGTGCCAGCAGCAGAGACGGACAGCCCAACACTGAAGCTTTCTTT
CASSRDGQPNTEAFF
>TRBJ2-7|-|TRBV5-1|-
TGCGCCAGCAGCTTAAGGACAGCGGAACCGCAGTACTTC
CASSLRTAEPQYF
>TRBJ2-7|-|TRBV27|TRBD2
TGTGCCAGCAGCACTAGCGGGAGAAGCTACGAGCAGTACTTC
CASSTSGRSYEQYF
>TRBJ2-7|-|TRBV7-2|TRBD1
TGTGCCAGCAGCTTAGTTTTGGGACAGGGAGGGGAGCAGTACTTC
CASSLVLGQGGEQYF
>TRBJ1-5|-|TRBV19|-
TGTGCCAGTAGTTCGATGAGGGCCGGCAATCAGCCCCAGCATTTT
CASSSMRAGNQPQHF
>TRBJ2-7|-|TRBV6-1|TRBD1
TGTGCCAGCAGTGAGGACAGGGGACTTACCTACGAGCAGTACTTC
CASSEDRGLTYEQYF
>TRBJ1-2|-|TRBV19|TRBD1
TGTGCCAGTATCGGGACAGGGGGGCCCTCGGGGGGCTACACCTTC
CASIGTGGPSGGYTF
>TRBJ1-3|-|TRBV6-2/TRBV6-3|TRBD1
TGTGCCAGCAGTTACCCGACAGGGAAGGAATACACCATATATTTT
CASSYPTGKEYTIYF
>TRBJ1-1|-|TRBV7-2|-
TGTGCCAGCAGCTTAGTTGCAGGGGTTGACACTGAAGCTTTCTTT
CASSLVAGVDTEAFF
>TRBJ2-2|-|TRBV5-1|-
TGCGCCAGCAGCTTGGAGGGGGTTGGGGTCGCCGGGGAGCTGTTTTTT
CASSLEGVGVAGELFF
>TRBJ2-1|-|TRBV19|TRBD2
TGTGCCAGTAGTTCGCAATTCCCGGGACTAGCGGGAGTGGGTGAGTTCTTC
CASSSQFPGLAGVGEFF
>TRBJ1-1|-|TRBV19|TRBD1
TGTGCCAGTAGTTTCGACAGGGATGGTGAAGCTTTCTTT
CASSFDRDGEAFF
>TRBJ2-7|-|TRBV15|TRBD1
TGTGCCACCAGCAGAGGTGGGACAGAAGGGGGCGAGCAGTACTTC
CATSRGGTEGGEQYF
>TRBJ2-1|-|TRBV4-1|TRBD2
TGCGCCAGCAGCCAAGTTTTGGGCGGGAGGAGGTACAATGAGCAGTTCTTC
CASSQVLGGRRYNEQFF
>TRBJ1-1|-|TRBV21-1|-
TGTGCCAGCAGCTCCCGGAGGGGCGCTGAAGCTTTCTTT
CASSSRRGAEAFF
>TRBJ1-5|-|TRBV18|TRBD1
TGTGCCAGCTCACCATCGACAGGGTTGGTCACTCAGCCCCAGCATTTT
CASSPSTGLVTQPQHF
>TRBJ2-7|-|TRBV3-1/TRBV3-2|TRBD1
TGTGCCAGCAGCCAATCTTGGGGTACAGGGGGCCCCTTGGAGCAGTACTTC
CASSQSWGTGGPLEQYF
>TRBJ1-5|-|TRBV18|-
TGTGCCAGCTCACGGATCCGCGGGCAGCCCCAGCATTTT
CASSRIRGQPQHF
>TRBJ2-3|-|TRBV5-5|-
TGTGCCAGCAGCTTGGTAACTTTCACAGATACGCAGTATTTT
CASSLVTFTDTQYF
>TRBJ2-7|once|TRBV6-2/TRBV6-3|-
TGTGCCAGCAGTCCCCGGACAGACAAATCCTACGAGCAGTACTTC
CASSPRTDKSYEQYF
>TRBJ1-2|-|TRBV2|TRBD1
TGTGCCAGCAGTGAACGTCAGGGGGCAAATGGCTACACCTTC
CASSERQGANGYTF
>TRBJ1-4|-|TRBV19|-
TGTGCCAGTAGTCTCTGGACAGACTGTAATGAAAAACTGTTTTTT
CASSLWTDCNEKLFF
>TRBJ1-1|-|TRBV7-8|-
TGTGCCAGCAGCCGCCTTGTCACTGAAGCTTTCTTT
CASSRLVTEAFF
>TRBJ2-5|-|TRBV6-5|-
TGTGCCAGCAGTTACTCGGAGGGGTGGCAAGAGACCCAGTACTTC
CASSYSEGWQETQYF
>TRBJ1-1|-|TRBV30|-
TGTGCCTGGGAGGACAGAATGAACACTGAAGCTTTCTTT
CAWEDRMNTEAFF
>TRBJ1-2|few|TRBV21-1|-
TGTGCCAGCAGCAAATTCCCGACAACGAAGGACTATGGCTACACCTTC
CASSKFPTTKDYGYTF
>TRBJ1-3|-|TRBV5-1|-
TGCGCCAGCAGCTTGATAGGAGACTCTGGAAACACCATATATTTT
CASSLIGDSGNTIYF
>TRBJ1-1|-|TRBV20-1|-
TGCAGTGCTATTTTAGGGAGTGGGGCTTTCTTT
CSAILGSGAFF
>TRBJ1-1|few|TRBV20-1|-
TGCAGTGTTACCACTTACCGAGCTTTCTTT
CSVTTYRAFF
>TRBJ2-5|-|TRBV27|TRBD2
TGTGCCAGCAGTTCAACGATACCTCGACTAGCGGGAGGAGAGACCCAGTACTTC
CASSSTIPRLAGGETQYF
>TRBJ1-3|-|TRBV5-1|-
TGCGCCAGCAGCAGGGAGTCTGGAAACACCATATATTTT
CASSRESGNTIYF
>TRBJ1-2|-|TRBV30|TRBD1
TGTGCCTGGAGTGAAATACCCCTCAGGACAGGCTACTTC
CAWSEIPLRTGYF
>TRBJ1-2|-|TRBV30|-
TGTGCCTGGAGTGTAACATCCCCTTATGGCTACACCTTC
CAWSVTSPYGYTF
>TRBJ2-1|few|TRBV6-4|-
TGTGCCAGCAGTGACTCGGGGGGGCACAATGAGCAGTTCTTC
CASSDSGGHNEQFF
>TRBJ2-2|-|TRBV7-8|TRBD1
TGTGCCAGCAGCCCCACAGGGGGAATTGGCGGGGAGCTGTTTTTT
CASSPTGGIGGELFF
>TRBJ1-1|-|TRBV29-1|-
TGCAGCGTTGTCCCCAGGTCAGTGAACACTGAAGCTTTCTTT
CSVVPRSVNTEAFF
>TRBJ1-2|-|TRBV4-1|TRBD1
TGCGCCAGCAGCCACGAAACCGACAGGGCCGATATCAACTATGGCTACACCTTC
CASSHETDRADINYGYTF
>TRBJ2-1|-|TRBV3-1/TRBV3-2|TRBD2
TGTGCCAGCAGCCCTGGGACTAGCGGGAGAGGGAGAGAGCAGTTCTTC
CASSPGTSGRGREQFF
>TRBJ2-7|-|TRBV11-2|TRBD1
TGTGCCAGCAGCTTAGATCGCGTAACAGGGGATACCGTCTTC
CASSLDRVTGDTVF